This TCR beta chain was identified in a study of T cell responses to AZD1222 COVID-19 vaccine. With regard to this clone: The antigen remains undetermined.

The CDR3 consists of 18 residues. V was cut by 4 bases and J by 1 base, with 20 bases left in between. Germline assignment: CDR1 MNHNS and CDR2 SASEGT. Study-level points and caveats: Close to half of all spike-specific TCRs reportedly target regions of the variants that are unmutated. CD4 TCRs covered the whole spike, strongest at regions 160-218 and 743-854. With two AZD1222 doses given, Spike-specific TCR breadth and depth both rose.

TCRdb keeps only in-frame clones here, not all; method: immunoSEQ multiplex PCR. The table includes some 140,000 clones, 84% detected once. The sequence was collected from an adult in good health. The J gene is TRBJ2-1, the V gene TRBV6-1; possible D gene TRBD2, 7 bases. The sequenced sample was peripheral blood, obtained on day 0 of AZD1222 vaccination. The CDR3 DNA reads as TGTGCCAGCAGTGGGGGGGGGCCGCCGTATATTTCCTACAATGAGCAGTTCTTC. This encodes CASSGGGPPYISYNEQFF.